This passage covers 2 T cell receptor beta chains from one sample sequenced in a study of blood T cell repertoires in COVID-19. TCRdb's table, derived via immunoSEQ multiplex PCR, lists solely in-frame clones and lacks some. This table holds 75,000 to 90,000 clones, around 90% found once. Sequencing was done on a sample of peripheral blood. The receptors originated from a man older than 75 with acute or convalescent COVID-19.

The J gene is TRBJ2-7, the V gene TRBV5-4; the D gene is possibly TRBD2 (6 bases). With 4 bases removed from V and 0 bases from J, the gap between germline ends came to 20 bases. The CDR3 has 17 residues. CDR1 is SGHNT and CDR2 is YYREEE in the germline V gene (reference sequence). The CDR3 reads CASSPPPPPGDSYEQYF. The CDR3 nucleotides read TGTGCCAGCAGCCCACCCCCCCCTCCGGGGGACTCCTACGAGCAGTACTTC.

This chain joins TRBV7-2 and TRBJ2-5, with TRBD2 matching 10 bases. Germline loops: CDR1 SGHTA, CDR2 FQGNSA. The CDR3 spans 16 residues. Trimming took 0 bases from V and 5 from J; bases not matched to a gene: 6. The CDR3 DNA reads TGTGCCAGCAGCTTAGCGCTAGCGGGAGATGGGGAGACCCAGTACTTC. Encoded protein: CASSLALAGDGETQYF. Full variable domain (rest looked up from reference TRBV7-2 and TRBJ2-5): GAGVSQSPSNKVTEKGKDVELRCDPISGHTALYWYRQSLGQGLEFLIYFQGNSAPDKSGLPSDRFSAERTGGSVSTLTIQRTQQEDSAVYLCASSLALAGDGETQYFGPGTRLLVL.